Following are 20 T cell receptor beta chains from one sample sequenced in a study of regulatory T cells in long-lasting Graves disease. Time point in this sample: newly diagnosed GD, antithyroid drugs for less than 3 months. RNA isolated from PBMCs was used to make the TCR library. To make TCR beta libraries, researchers used iRepertoire HTBI primers and Arm-PCR of CDR3 regions. Each CDR3 protein gets one entry after TCRdb re-called the multiplex PCR reads with MiXCR. This table holds 370,000 or so distinct CDR3 sequences, roughly 16% found once. This sample was shared with a second study, whose subject was T cells in Graves' hyperthyroidism and ophthalmopathy.

Sequenced material: peripheral blood mononuclear cells (PBMCs), taken at new diagnosis, from a patient treated with antithyroid drugs. Receptors originate from a woman in her late teens or twenties with Graves disease.

In this sample, this clonotype turned up many times. The chain links TRBV2 to TRBJ2-3, with TRBD1 identical over 9 bases. The CDR3 contains 16 residues. CDR1 SNHLY and CDR2 FYNNEI come from the germline V gene. Unmatched junction bases numbered 10, after V lost 7 bases and J lost 2 bases. CDR3 DNA sequence: TGTGCCAGCATCACTCACAGGGGGCGGGTCACAGATACGCAGTATTTT. It is translated as CASITHRGRVTDTQYF.

The chain combines TRBV6-5 with TRBJ2-1, with D perhaps TRBD1 (5 bases). CDR1 MNHEY and CDR2 SVGAGI come from the germline V gene. Trimming took 4 bases from V and 9 from J, leaving 19 bases between them. The CDR3 has 15 residues. The CDR3 nucleotides are TGTGCCAGCAGTTGGGGCGCTCGTGCGTCCAGTGAGCAGTTCTTC. Residues: CASSWGARASSEQFF.

Many counts were recorded for this clonotype. The chain couples TRBV30 to TRBJ2-7, with D perhaps TRBD2 (5 bases). CDR1 is GTSNPN, CDR2 SVGIG, per germline (reference sequence). V dropped 3 bases and J dropped 2 bases, with 14 bases sitting between them. The CDR3 is 14 residues long. CDR3 amino acids: CAWSGLTPPYEQYF. For the CDR3, the DNA is TGTGCCTGGAGCGGACTGACGCCTCCCTACGAGCAGTACTTC. The full variable domain, with the rest looked up from reference TRBV30 and TRBJ2-7, is SQTIHQWPATLVQPVGSPLSLECTVEGTSNPNLYWYRQAAGRGLQLLFYSVGIGQISSEVPQNLSASRPQDRQFILSSKKLLLSDSGFYLCAWSGLTPPYEQYFGPGTRLTVT.

This chain connects TRBV5-6 to TRBJ2-3; the D gene could be TRBD1 or TRBD2 (7 bases each). V lost 2 bases and J lost 1, with 14 bases in between. CDR1 and CDR2 (germline): SGHDT, YYEEEE. This CDR3 contains 16 residues. The CDR3 here is CASSFYRGGGTDTQYF. The CDR3, as DNA: TGTGCCAGCAGCTTTTACAGGGGAGGGGGCACAGATACGCAGTATTTT.

With regard to this clonotype: A much larger clone is a single base away; this may be a read error. This chain connects TRBV28 to TRBJ2-6, with 8 nucleotides matching TRBD1. This CDR3 comprises 17 residues. Trimming removed 2 bases from V and 2 bases from J; junction bases left unmatched: 5. The V gene's germline CDR1 is MDHEN and CDR2 SYDVKM. CDR3 bases: TGTGCCAGCAGTTTACAGGGGGCCGATGCTGGGGCCAACGTCCTGACTTTC. This encodes CASSLQGADAGANVLTF.

The chain is built from TRBV24-1 and TRBJ2-1, with 9 bases identical to TRBD2. The CDR3 runs 16 residues. From germline, CDR1 is KGHDR and CDR2 SFDVKD. Trimming took 0 bases from V and 4 from J; bases not matched to a gene: 3. CDR3 DNA sequence: TGTGCCACCAGTGATTTGTGGGCGGGAGGGTACAATGAGCAGTTCTTC. Translated: CATSDLWAGGYNEQFF.

A few counts support this clonotype. The rearrangement uses TRBV10-3 and TRBJ2-5, with TRBD2 as a possible D gene (6 bases). This CDR3 has 11 amino acids. The V end was cut by 6 bases, the J end by 9 bases, with 11 bases between. From germline, CDR1 is ENHRY and CDR2 SYGVKD. The CDR3 protein is CAISGGQAQYF. CDR3 in DNA: TGTGCCATCAGCGGGGGTCAGGCCCAGTACTTC.

In its sample, this clonotype was seen many times. The chain couples TRBV11-2 to TRBJ1-2; 7 positions match TRBD1. V dropped 5 bases and J dropped 4; count of bases not matched to a gene: 10. The CDR3 has 15 amino acids. The V gene's germline CDR1 is SGHAT and CDR2 FQNNGV. CDR3 loop: CASSPIPGQSYGYTF. The CDR3 region has the DNA TGTGCCAGCAGCCCAATCCCGGGACAGAGCTATGGCTACACCTTC.

This sequence joins TRBV7-9 and TRBJ1-5; D remains unclear. Germline V CDR1 and CDR2: SEHNR, FQNEAQ (reference sequence). Trimming stripped 1 base from V and 6 bases from J, with 10 bases between. The CDR3 loop spans 14 amino acids. The chain's CDR3 is CASSLDSGIQPQHF. The DNA for the CDR3 is TGTGCCAGCAGCTTAGACTCGGGGATTCAGCCCCAGCATTTT.

As regards this clonotype: Given a much more abundant clone one base away, this may be a read error. The chain has TRBV20-1 and TRBJ2-7; 9 nucleotides line up with TRBD2. Per the germline V gene, CDR1 is DFQATT and CDR2 is SNEGSKA (reference sequence). The V gene end was trimmed by 6 bases and the J gene end by 11 bases; junction bases not matched to a gene: 17. The CDR3 runs to 14 residues. The CDR3 sequence is CSAPREGLSYEKYF. The CDR3 DNA sequence: TGCAGTGCGCCGCGGGAGGGTCTCTCCTACGAAAAGTACTTC.

Remarks on this clonotype: A read error is possible here, since a much larger clone lies one base away. The V gene is TRBV6-1, the J gene TRBJ1-6, with TRBD1 matching over 8 bases. This CDR3 has 16 amino acids. The germline V gene encodes CDR1 MNHNS and CDR2 SASEGT. CDR3 loop: CVSRTVVAGGVSPLHF. For the CDR3, the DNA is TGTGTCAGCCGGACCGTGGTCGCAGGGGGCGTCTCACCCCTCCACTTT.

This clonotype was seen a few times. The rearrangement links TRBV6-9 to TRBJ2-7, with D possibly TRBD1 on 6 matching bases. Germline-derived CDR1 and CDR2 are MNHGY and SVAAGI. Trimming removed 3 bases at V and 5 bases at J, with 14 bases between. The CDR3 is 14 residues long. CDR3 sequence: CASSYSGDINEQYF. The CDR3 DNA is TGTGCCAGCAGTTACTCAGGGGATATTAACGAGCAGTACTTC.

This clonotype has just a few counts. The chain has TRBV24-1 and TRBJ2-6; D ambiguous. V dropped 5 bases and J dropped 2 bases, with 18 bases sitting between them. This CDR3 is built from 18 residues. Germline values: CDR1 KGHDR, CDR2 SFDVKD. DNA for the CDR3: TGTGCCACCAGTGCCGGTTTGGCGAGTTCCCCTGGGGCCAACGTCCTGACTTTC. Amino acid sequence: CATSAGLASSPGANVLTF.

On this clonotype: This may stem from a read error, because a much larger clone lies one nucleotide away. The J gene is TRBJ2-1, the V gene TRBV20-1; the D is unclear. CDR3 length: 13 residues. Germline CDR1 and CDR2: DFQATT and SNEGSKA (reference sequence). CDR3: CSARDWPDNDQFF. The CDR3 coding sequence is TGCAGTGCTAGAGATTGGCCAGACAATGACCAGTTCTTC.

Ten or more counts support this clonotype. CDR3 sequence reads: CSARDLVSYEQYF. CDR3 DNA sequence: TGCAGTGCTAGAGATTTGGTCTCCTACGAGCAGTACTTC. V and J are TRBV20-1 and TRBJ2-7; D gene ambiguous. V dropped 0 bases and J dropped 0 bases, with 6 bases sitting between them. This CDR3 is 13 amino acids long. CDR1 and CDR2 (germline): DFQATT, SNEGSKA (reference sequence).

This clonotype has a handful of counts. The chain recombines TRBV9 with TRBJ2-7; D is undetermined. CDR1 SGDLS and CDR2 YYNGEE come from the germline V gene. The V gene lost 4 bases and the J gene lost 4 bases, with 15 bases spanning the gap. The CDR3 totals 14 residues. The CDR3 nucleotides read TGTGCCAGCAGCCCCAGCTTAGACGGGTACGAGCAGTACTTC. Protein sequence: CASSPSLDGYEQYF.

About this clonotype itself: A much larger clone lies one base from this, so it may be a read error. The V gene is TRBV10-3, the J gene TRBJ1-2; D not resolved. The CDR3 has 12 residues. CDR1 ENHRY and CDR2 SYGVKD come from the germline V gene. CDR3 sequence (DNA): TGTGCCATCAGTTCAGATTCATATGGCCACACCTTC. Protein product: CAISSDSYGHTF.

This clonotype was observed at least ten times. The chain employs TRBV9 and TRBJ2-7, with D unresolved. This CDR3 has 14 residues. Germline assignment: CDR1 SGDLS and CDR2 YYNGEE. V was shortened by 0 bases and J by 2 bases, with 9 bases between the two germline ends. The CDR3 here is CASSVDSQTYEQYF. For the CDR3, the DNA is TGTGCCAGCAGCGTAGACAGCCAGACCTACGAGCAGTACTTC.

V gene TRBV3-1 combines with J gene TRBJ2-2; D possibly matches TRBD1 or TRBD2 (6 bases each). This CDR3 comprises 19 residues. With 1 base removed from V and 5 bases from J, the gap between germline ends came to 23 bases. From germline, CDR1 is LGHDT and CDR2 YNNKEL (reference sequence). CDR3 loop: CASSQVRVTGQGRTGELFF. DNA of the CDR3: TGTGCCAGCAGCCAAGTACGGGTAACGGGCCAGGGGAGGACCGGGGAGCTGTTTTTT.

This clonotype was seen repeatedly, ten times or more. This chain connects TRBV6-2 or TRBV6-3 to TRBJ2-3, with TRBD1 matching over 7 bases. The junction had 6 bases not matched to a gene; V was cut back by 6 bases and J by 0 bases. CDR3 length: 15 amino acids. From germline, CDR1 is MNHEY and CDR2 SVGEGT. The CDR3 is CASRETGESTDTQYF. The CDR3 nucleotides read TGTGCCAGCAGAGAAACAGGGGAAAGCACAGATACGCAGTATTTT.